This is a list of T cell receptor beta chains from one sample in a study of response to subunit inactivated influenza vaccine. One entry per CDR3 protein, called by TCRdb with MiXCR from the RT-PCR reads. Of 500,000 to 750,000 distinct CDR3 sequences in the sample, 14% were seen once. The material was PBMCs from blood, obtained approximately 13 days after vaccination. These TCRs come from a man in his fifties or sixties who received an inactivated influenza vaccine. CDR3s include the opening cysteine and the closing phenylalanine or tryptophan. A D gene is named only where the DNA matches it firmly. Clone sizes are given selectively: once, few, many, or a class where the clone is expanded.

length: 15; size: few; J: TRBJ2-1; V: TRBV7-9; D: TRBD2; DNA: TGTGCCAGCAGCTTAATACTAGCGGGCCTTACTGAGCAGTTCTTC; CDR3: CASSLILAGLTEQFF
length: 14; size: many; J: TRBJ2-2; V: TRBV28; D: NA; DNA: TGTGCCAGCACTTTTTACAGGGTTGCCGGGGAGCTGTTTTTT; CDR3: CASTFYRVAGELFF
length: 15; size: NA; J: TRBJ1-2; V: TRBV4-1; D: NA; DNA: TGCGCCAGCAGCCAAGACACAGGGAGTTTTTATGGCTACACCTTC; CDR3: CASSQDTGSFYGYTF
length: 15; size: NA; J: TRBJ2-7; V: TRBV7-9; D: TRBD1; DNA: TGTGCCAGCAGCGCCCGGGACAGGACTACCTACGAGCAGTACTTC; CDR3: CASSARDRTTYEQYF
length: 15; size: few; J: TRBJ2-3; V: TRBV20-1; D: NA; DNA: TGCAGTGCTAGAAGGCAGGGCTCTAGCACAGATACGCAGTATTTT; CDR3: CSARRQGSSTDTQYF
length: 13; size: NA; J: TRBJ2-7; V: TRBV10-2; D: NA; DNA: TGCGCCAGCGACCGGGTCTCTGGGGCCGAGCAGTACTTC; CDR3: CASDRVSGAEQYF
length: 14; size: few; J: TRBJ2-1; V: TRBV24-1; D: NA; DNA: TGTGCCACCAGTGATCCCCGCCGGACCGCTGAGCAGTTCTTC; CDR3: CATSDPRRTAEQFF
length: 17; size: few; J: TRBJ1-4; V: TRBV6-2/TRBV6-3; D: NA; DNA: TGTGCCAGTCGTCGTGGGCTCCAAGGGGGTTCATGGGAAAAACTGTTTTTT; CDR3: CASRRGLQGGSWEKLFF
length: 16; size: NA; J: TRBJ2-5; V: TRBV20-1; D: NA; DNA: TGCAGTGCTAGAGATGGGCTAGAAACGAATGAAGAGACCCAGTACTTC; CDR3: CSARDGLETNEETQYF
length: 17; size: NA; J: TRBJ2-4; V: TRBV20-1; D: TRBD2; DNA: TGCAGTGCTGCCGCCGGGACTAGCGGGTTCCCCGGCAACATTCAGTACTTC; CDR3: CSAAAGTSGFPGNIQYF
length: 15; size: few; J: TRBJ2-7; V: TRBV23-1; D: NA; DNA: TGCGCCAGTTGGGTCTCCGGGACGACCTCCTACGAGCAGTACTTC; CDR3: CASWVSGTTSYEQYF
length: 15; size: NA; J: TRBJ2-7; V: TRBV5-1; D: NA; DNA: TGCGCCAGCAGCTTCCGACCAGAGGGCTCCTACGAGCAGTACTTC; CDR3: CASSFRPEGSYEQYF
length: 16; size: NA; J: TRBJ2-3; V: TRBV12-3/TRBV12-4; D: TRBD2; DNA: TGTGCCAGCAAAAACGGAGGCGGGGGGGCGGGTGATACGCAGTATTTT; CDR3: CASKNGGGGAGDTQYF
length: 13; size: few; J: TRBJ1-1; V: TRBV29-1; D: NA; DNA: TGCAGCGTTGTAAGGCAAGCGAACACTGAAGCTTTCTTT; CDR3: CSVVRQANTEAFF
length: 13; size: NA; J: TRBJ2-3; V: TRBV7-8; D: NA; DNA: TGTGCCAGCAGCGGCAGACCGGGTGATACGCAGTATTTT; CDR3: CASSGRPGDTQYF
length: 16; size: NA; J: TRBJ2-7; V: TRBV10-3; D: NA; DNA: TGTGCCATCAGTGAAACGGGACTCCTGAGCTCCTACGAGCAGTACTTC; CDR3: CAISETGLLSSYEQYF
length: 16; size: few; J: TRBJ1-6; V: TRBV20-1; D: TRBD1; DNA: TGCAGTGCCCTAGGCTGGGACAGGCCGTCCACTTCACCCCTCCACTTT; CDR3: CSALGWDRPSTSPLHF
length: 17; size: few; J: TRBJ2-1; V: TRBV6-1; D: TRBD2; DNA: TGTGCCAGCAGCCTGAATGGACTAGCGGGGGGAAGGAATGAGCAGTTCTTC; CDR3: CASSLNGLAGGRNEQFF
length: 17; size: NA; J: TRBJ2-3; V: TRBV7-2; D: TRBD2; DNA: TGTGCCAGCAGCTTAGCGCTTAGCGGGGGGGCCCCTGATACGCAGTATTTT; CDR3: CASSLALSGGAPDTQYF
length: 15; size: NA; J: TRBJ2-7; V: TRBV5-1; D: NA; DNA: TGCGCCAGCAGCTTGGAGGTATTTGCGGGGACCGAGCAGTACTTC; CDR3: CASSLEVFAGTEQYF
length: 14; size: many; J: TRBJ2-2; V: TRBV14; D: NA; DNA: TGTGCCAGCAGCCAAGATTGGCAGGCTGGGGAGCTGTTTTTT; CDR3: CASSQDWQAGELFF
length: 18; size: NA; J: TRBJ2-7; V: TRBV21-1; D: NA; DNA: TGTGCCAGCAGCAAAGGTGGGAGGACAGGGGGATATAGGGACGAGCAGTACTTC; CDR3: CASSKGGRTGGYRDEQYF